This TCR beta chain was identified during a study of OX40 agonist ivuxolimab in advanced cancers. Study at large: Males comprised approximately 81% of the group, whose mean age was about 61 years (range about 20 to 90).

Measured with immunoSEQ multiplex PCR; TCRdb has only the in-frame clones, and not every one. This table has about 93,000 clones, 90% to 95% appearing once. Germline assignment: CDR1 GTSNPN and CDR2 SVGIG (reference sequence). The CDR3 is made up of 14 amino acids. V lost 0 bases to trimming and J lost 8 bases; unmatched junction nucleotides: 8. Points on this clone: Its specificity is unknown.

Study-level findings and limits: What antigens the expanded peripheral T cells recognized was never established. Partial responders receiving 0.1-3.0 mg/kg showed among the lowest clonal expansion. Expanded clones were, on average, more numerous among CD8+ T cells than CD4+.

The sample consisted of CD4+ or CD8+ T cells sorted from blood, taken in a trial of the OX40 agonist ivuxolimab. This sequence originates from an adult with an advanced solid tumor such as melanoma, head and neck, liver or kidney cancer. The chain couples TRBV30 to TRBJ1-2, with 8 bases that match TRBD1. This CDR3 is CAWSVGRGQVGYTF. DNA for the CDR3: TGTGCCTGGAGTGTAGGCAGGGGGCAGGTCGGCTACACCTTC.